The 8 T cell receptor beta chains presented below share a single source sample, sequenced in a study of shared clonotypes between healthy human individuals. Clones were sequenced by immunoSEQ multiplex PCR, and TCRdb holds only the in-frame ones, with some missing. The sample contains 2.5 million or so clones, 85% to 95% of which appear only once. The source material was naive CD4+ T cells sorted from blood. Subset given: CD45RA+ positively selected. The origin of the receptors is a man in his late teens or twenties in good health.

The chain employs TRBV18 and TRBJ2-5, with a tentative D call TRBD2 (6 bases). Deletions cut 1 base from V and 2 bases from J, with 11 bases between. The CDR3 is 15 amino acids. Germline loops: CDR1 KGHSH, CDR2 LQKENI. CDR3 coding DNA: TGTGCCAGCTCACCACAGCGGGCTGGACAAGAGACCCAGTACTTC. Translated: CASSPQRAGQETQYF.

This clone was detected once. The chain has TRBV11-3 and TRBJ2-5; TRBD2 might be the D (5 bases). The length of the CDR3 is 11 residues. Per germline, CDR1 SGHNT and CDR2 YENEEA. The V and J ends lost 4 bases and 7 bases respectively, with 7 bases between them. The CDR3 DNA is TGTGCCAGCAGCTATCGGGGGACCCAGTACTTC. Translation gives CASSYRGTQYF.

This rearrangement joins TRBV5-1 to TRBJ1-6; 9 bases are a match to TRBD1. The CDR3 is made up of 15 amino acids. Germline V gene data show CDR1 as SGHRS and CDR2 as YFSETQ. The trim removed 4 bases at V and 7 bases at J, leaving 6 bases unmatched. This chain's CDR3 is CASSDPGTGNSPLHF. The CDR3 DNA sequence: TGCGCCAGCAGCGATCCCGGGACAGGGAATTCACCCCTCCACTTT.

The chain is built from TRBV6-4 and TRBJ2-1; a weak D match, TRBD2 (6 bases). Germline V gene lookup returns CDR1 MRHNA and CDR2 SNTAGT. The CDR3 has 16 amino acids. V lost 4 bases and J lost 0, with 13 bases in between. CDR3 in amino acids: CASSVEHGGSYNEQFF. Written as DNA, the CDR3 is TGTGCCAGCAGTGTGGAGCACGGGGGCTCCTACAATGAGCAGTTCTTC.

CDR3: CAWSLAGVSSNQPQHF. The CDR3 DNA is TGTGCCTGGAGTTTGGCGGGGGTTTCAAGCAATCAGCCCCAGCATTTT. V gene TRBV30 combines with J gene TRBJ1-5, with D maybe TRBD1 (5 bases). Germline loops: CDR1 GTSNPN, CDR2 SVGIG (reference sequence). Between the trimmed V and J ends, which lost 2 bases and 1 base, there was a span of 15 bases. CDR3 length: 16 residues.

The chain is built from TRBV25-1 and TRBJ2-7, with D unresolved. The germline CDR1 and CDR2 sequences are MGHDK and SYGVNS. This CDR3 spans 15 amino acids. With 5 bases removed from V and 0 bases from J, the gap between germline ends came to 14 bases. The CDR3 DNA reads TGTGCCAGCAGTTTACCAGGTTCTAGCTCCTACGAGCAGTACTTC. Translation gives CASSLPGSSSYEQYF.

This clone was seen only once. The V call is TRBV6-5, the J call TRBJ2-1, with TRBD1 matching 7 bases. Per germline, CDR1 MNHEY and CDR2 SVGAGI. The length of the CDR3 is 16 residues. V shed 4 bases and J 3 bases; nucleotides not matched to a gene: 9. This CDR3 is CASSSIGTDDYNEQFF. CDR3 DNA: TGTGCCAGCAGTTCCATTGGGACAGATGACTACAATGAGCAGTTCTTC.

The chain links TRBV7-2 to TRBJ2-3; TRBD2 is a possible D gene (7 bases). Trimming shortened V by 5 bases and J by 6 bases, and 15 bases separated the two germline ends. Looked up from germline, CDR1 is SGHTA and CDR2 is FQGNSA. The CDR3 covers 14 residues. The CDR3, as DNA: TGTGCCAGCAGCAAAAGGGGGGGCCCGGATACGCAGTATTTT. It codes for CASSKRGGPDTQYF.